Described below is a single TCR beta chain sequence and its context. The read gets to within 3 residues of the CDR3 end, and the germline J gene fills in the rest. Germline CDR1 and CDR2: LNHDA and SQIVND (reference sequence). V was trimmed by 7 bases and J by 0 bases, leaving 9 bases between them. The CDR3 is 14 residues long. This entry comes from a study of T cells in women clearing cervical HPV infection. TCRdb's table, derived via immunoSEQ multiplex PCR, lists solely in-frame clones and lacks some. This sample's table has roughly 47,000 clones. Specimen: blood buffy coat. The chain couples TRBV19 to TRBJ2-2; D unresolved. The TCR was taken from a woman between 18 and 75 years old with a cervical HPV16 infection that either progressed to CIN3+ or cleared (not recorded which). The sequenced part of the CDR3 DNA is TGTGCCAGTAAGCGCGATACGAACACCGGGGAG. Protein sequence: CASKRDTNTGE. The entire CDR3 sequence reads CASKRDTNTGELFF.